The T cell receptor beta chain under discussion was sequenced for a study of T cells after yellow fever vaccination. Study in general: Four memory subsets, EM, EMRA, CM and Tscm, were sorted by CD3, CD45RA, CCR7, CD95.

This clonotype has only a few counts. The CDR3 contains 15 residues. V was pared by 2 bases and J by 8 bases, with 9 bases of the junction left unmatched. Germline-derived CDR1 and CDR2 are MNHEY and SVGAGI. Study results and caveats: A faster peak, day 5 versus 15, was reached by the weaker secondary response.

TCRdb used MiXCR to reprocess the 5' RACE reads, holding one entry per CDR3 protein. The table has 40,000 to 50,000 distinct CDR3 sequences, 6% to 7% seen once. The chain has TRBV6-5 and TRBJ1-2, with 9 bases fitting TRBD1. This receptor was taken from a man aged 25 to 45 who received the YFV17D yellow fever vaccine. The starting material was PBMCs, either bulk or a sorted T-cell subset (CD4+, CD8+, memory, or dextramer-sorted; not recorded which), obtained 45 days after the yellow fever booster vaccination. CDR3 amino acids: CASSYDRGQGGGYTF. The DNA for the CDR3 is TGTGCCAGCAGTTACGACCGGGGACAGGGAGGCGGCTACACCTTC.